This TCR beta chain was obtained from a study of siplizumab effects on memory and regulatory T cells. Whole-study results and caveats: Naive T cells looked more diverse than memory cells and looked like major alloresponse contributors.

Germline CDR1 SNHLY, CDR2 FYNNEI. V was pared by 4 bases and J by 2 bases, with 12 bases between. The CDR3 runs to 16 residues. Method: immunoSEQ multiplex PCR; TCRdb's copy keeps in-frame clones and lacks some. The sample has over 80,000 clones; 87% are singletons. This clone was picked up one time. Its antigen is not known. The TCR sequence derives from a human donor in good health. Source material: Tregs sorted from blood. The rearrangement links TRBV2 to TRBJ2-6, with D unclear. The CDR3 bases are TGTGCCAGCAGTGGGGTTTTGGGTCCTGGGGCCAACGTCCTGACTTTC. As protein: CASSGVLGPGANVLTF.